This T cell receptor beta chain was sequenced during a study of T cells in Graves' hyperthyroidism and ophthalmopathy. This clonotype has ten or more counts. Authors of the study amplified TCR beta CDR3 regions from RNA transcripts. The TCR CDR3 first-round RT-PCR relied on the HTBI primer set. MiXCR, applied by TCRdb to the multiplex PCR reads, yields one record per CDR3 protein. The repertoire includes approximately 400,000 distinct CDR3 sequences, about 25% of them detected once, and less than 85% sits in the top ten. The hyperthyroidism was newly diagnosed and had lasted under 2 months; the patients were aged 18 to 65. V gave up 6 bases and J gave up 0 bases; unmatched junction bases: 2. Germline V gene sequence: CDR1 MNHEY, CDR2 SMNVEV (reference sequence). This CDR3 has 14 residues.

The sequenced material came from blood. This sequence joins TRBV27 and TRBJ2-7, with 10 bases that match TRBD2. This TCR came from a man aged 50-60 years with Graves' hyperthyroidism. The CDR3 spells CASRRTSGSYEQYF. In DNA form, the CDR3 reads TGTGCCAGCAGGCGGACTAGCGGCTCCTACGAGCAGTACTTC.